The next 27 T cell receptor beta chains were all read from a single sample in a study of OX40 agonist ivuxolimab in advanced cancers. Here immunoSEQ multiplex PCR was the method, and the copy in TCRdb shows in-frame clones only, minus some. The repertoire holds some 50,000 clones, roughly 90% seen once, with roughly 4.8% in the top ten. The sequences come from CD4+ or CD8+ T cells sorted from blood, collected in a trial of the OX40 agonist ivuxolimab. The receptors were sampled from an adult with an advanced solid tumor such as melanoma, head and neck, liver or kidney cancer.

V usage is TRBV6-1 and J usage is TRBJ2-7, with 12 bases identical to TRBD2. From germline, CDR1 is MNHNS and CDR2 SASEGT. The CDR3 loop spans 14 amino acids. Trimming cost V 6 bases and J 4 bases; bases outside gene matches: 4. The CDR3 region has the DNA TGTGCCAGCAGCCGGACTAGCGGGGCTTACGAGCAGTACTTC. It is translated as CASSRTSGAYEQYF.

The V and J genes are TRBV5-4 and TRBJ2-3, with D possibly matching TRBD1 (6 bases). V shed 4 bases and J shed 4 bases, with 16 bases lying between them. CDR3 length equals 15 residues. Germline assignment: CDR1 SGHNT and CDR2 YYREEE (reference sequence). In nucleotides, the CDR3 is TGTGCCAGCAGCCCTTTGGGGGCCGGGGCAGATACGCAGTATTTT. As protein: CASSPLGAGADTQYF.

The chain carries TRBV10-3 and TRBJ2-2; 9 positions match TRBD1. The V gene end was trimmed by 5 bases and the J gene end by 5 bases; junction bases not matched to a gene: 6. The germline V gene encodes CDR1 ENHRY and CDR2 SYGVKD. The CDR3 spans 15 residues. The CDR3 is CAISPGQGGTGELFF. The CDR3 bases are TGTGCCATCAGTCCGGGACAGGGTGGGACCGGGGAGCTGTTTTTT.

CDR3 protein: CASSPSRVSYNEQFF. The DNA for the CDR3 is TGTGCCAGCAGCCCATCGAGGGTTTCCTACAATGAGCAGTTCTTC. V and J are TRBV7-2 and TRBJ2-1; possibly TRBD2 for D (5 bases). The CDR3 length is 15 residues. V lost 5 bases and J lost 1, with 12 bases in between. The germline CDR1 and CDR2 sequences are SGHTA and FQGNSA.

This sequence joins TRBV4-2 and TRBJ2-7; the D gene is possibly TRBD1 (5 bases). Germline CDR1 LGHNA, CDR2 YNFKEQ. Trimming removed 1 base from V and 4 bases from J, with 11 bases in between. This CDR3 is 14 amino acids long. The CDR3 here is CASSQVAGNYEQYF. The CDR3 DNA reads as TGTGCCAGCAGCCAAGTTGCAGGGAATTACGAGCAGTACTTC.

This clone was found once. The chain is built from TRBV7-9 and TRBJ1-1; no clear D gene. The CDR3 sequence is 13 residues long. V dropped 8 bases and J dropped 1 base, with 11 bases sitting between them. Per the germline V gene, CDR1 is SEHNR and CDR2 is FQNEAQ (reference sequence). CDR3 in DNA: TGTGCCAGCCCGGAGCCCGGGAACACTGAAGCTTTCTTT. This gives the protein CASPEPGNTEAFF. Combining the CDR3 with reference TRBV7-9 and TRBJ1-1 gives the whole variable domain DTGVSQNPRHKITKRGQNVTFRCDPISEHNRLYWYRQTLGQGPEFLTYFQNEAQLEKSRLLSDRFSAERPKGSFSTLEIQRTEQGDSAMYLCASPEPGNTEAFFGQGTRLTVV.

J is TRBJ2-6 and V is TRBV27, with no clear D. CDR3 size: 15 residues. V was shortened by 6 bases and J by 1 base, with 10 bases between the two germline ends. From germline, CDR1 is MNHEY and CDR2 SMNVEV (reference sequence). CDR3 sequence reads: CASSSTSSGANVLTF. The CDR3 bases are TGTGCCAGCAGCAGCACCTCATCTGGGGCCAACGTCCTGACTTTC.

This chain links TRBV18 with TRBJ2-7; possible D gene TRBD2, 6 bases. Trimming stripped 6 bases from V and 0 bases from J, with 12 bases between. The CDR3 covers 14 residues. Germline CDR1 reads KGHSH; CDR2 reads LQKENI. The CDR3 DNA is TGTGCCAGCTCCCGCGCTAGCGACTCCTACGAGCAGTACTTC. It encodes CASSRASDSYEQYF.

The rearrangement links TRBV11-3 to TRBJ2-1; 11 nucleotides agree with TRBD2. Germline trimming cut 5 bases from V and 3 bases from J; bases unmatched to any gene: 3. Germline assignment: CDR1 SGHNT and CDR2 YENEEA. This CDR3 region has 15 residues. CDR3 sequence (DNA): TGTGCCAGCAGCCAGCTAGCGGGAGGCTACAATGAGCAGTTCTTC. As protein: CASSQLAGGYNEQFF.

This clone was counted once. The CDR3 DNA follows: TGTGCCAGCAGCGAAAGGACTGGAAGCACAGATACGCAGTATTTT. It codes for CASSERTGSTDTQYF. V gene TRBV4-2 combines with J gene TRBJ2-3; a weak D match, TRBD2 (5 bases). The germline V and J ends were trimmed by 5 bases and 0 bases, with 12 bases remaining between them. Germline CDR1 LGHNA, CDR2 YNFKEQ. There are 15 residues in the CDR3.

The chain combines TRBV10-2 with TRBJ1-5; no definite D call. The CDR3 spans 15 residues. From germline, CDR1 is WSHSY and CDR2 SAAADI. V was pared by 3 bases and J by 2 bases, with 11 bases between. The CDR3 DNA sequence: TGCGCCAGCAGTGAATCGGGGTTCCGCAATCAGCCCCAGCATTTT. It codes for CASSESGFRNQPQHF.

The rearrangement uses TRBV6-1 and TRBJ2-7; TRBD1 matches at 7 bases. CDR1 MNHNS and CDR2 SASEGT come from the germline V gene. The CDR3 extends over 15 amino acids. V was clipped by 1 base and J by 1 base; unmatched bases: 4. CDR3 nucleotides: TGTGCCAGCAGTGAAGGGACAGGCGCTTCCTACGAGCAGTACTTC. This gives the protein CASSEGTGASYEQYF.

The chain links TRBV5-6 to TRBJ2-1, with unresolved D. Germline V gene sequence: CDR1 SGHDT, CDR2 YYEEEE. The CDR3 loop spans 13 amino acids. V lost 4 bases and J lost 6, with 11 bases in between. CDR3 in amino acids: CASSGSAGNEQFF. CDR3 sequence (DNA): TGTGCCAGCAGCGGGTCGGCAGGCAATGAGCAGTTCTTC. Full variable domain (rest looked up from reference TRBV5-6 and TRBJ2-1): DAGVTQSPTHLIKTRGQQVTLRCSPKSGHDTVSWYQQALGQGPQFIFQYYEEEERQRGNFPDRFSGHQFPNYSSELNVNALLLGDSALYLCASSGSAGNEQFFGPGTRLTVL.

V and J are TRBV7-6 and TRBJ1-3, with 9 bases identical to TRBD1. Germline trimming cut 5 bases from V and 0 bases from J; bases unmatched to any gene: 11. Germline V CDR1 and CDR2: SGHVS, FNYEAQ. The CDR3 loop spans 18 amino acids. CDR3 in DNA: TGTGCCAGCAGCCTACGCCCCGAGGGACAGGGCTCTGGAAACACCATATATTTT. Translating gives CASSLRPEGQGSGNTIYF.

This clone was seen only a few times. The V gene is TRBV15, the J gene TRBJ1-1; unclear D gene. Trimming removed 1 base at V and 1 base at J, with 7 bases between. The germline V gene encodes CDR1 LNHNV and CDR2 YYDKDF (reference sequence). The CDR3 spans 14 residues. This CDR3 reads CATSRASENTEAFF. CDR3 sequence (DNA): TGTGCCACCAGCAGAGCGAGCGAGAACACTGAAGCTTTCTTT.

The chain employs TRBV4-1 and TRBJ2-2; maybe TRBD2 (6 bases). This CDR3 is 14 amino acids long. The germline V and J ends were trimmed by 3 bases and 4 bases, with 9 bases remaining between them. The germline V gene has CDR1 MGHRA and CDR2 YSYEKL. CDR3 in DNA: TGCGCCAGCAGCCAGGGAGGCGGCACCGGGGAGCTGTTTTTT. This translates into CASSQGGGTGELFF.

The chain employs TRBV11-3 and TRBJ2-1; 9 bases are shared with TRBD2. The germline V gene has CDR1 SGHNT and CDR2 YENEEA. The CDR3 runs to 18 residues. V was pared by 0 bases and J by 5 bases, with 11 bases of the junction left unmatched. Here the CDR3 reads CASSLDGGGRALHNEQFF. The CDR3 DNA is TGTGCCAGCAGCTTAGATGGGGGCGGGAGGGCGTTACACAATGAGCAGTTCTTC.

The rearrangement links TRBV11-3 to TRBJ2-2; 10 bases fit TRBD2. Looked up from germline, CDR1 is SGHNT and CDR2 is YENEEA. V gave up 5 bases and J gave up 2 bases; unmatched junction bases: 11. This CDR3 is 18 amino acids long. In DNA form, the CDR3 reads TGTGCCAGCAGCCGGAGCCTAGCGGGGGAAGTTAACACCGGGGAGCTGTTTTTT. This encodes CASSRSLAGEVNTGELFF.

This chain uses TRBV7-3 with TRBJ2-5; 9 nucleotides align to TRBD1. The V gene end was trimmed by 3 bases and the J gene end by 5 bases; junction bases not matched to a gene: 10. The CDR3 covers 16 residues. Germline V gene sequence: CDR1 SGHTA, CDR2 FQGTGA. CDR3 in amino acids: CASSLADRGGLETQYF. The CDR3 DNA sequence: TGTGCCAGCAGCTTGGCCGACAGGGGGGGCTTGGAGACCCAGTACTTC.

The CDR3 reads CASREGGQGEYGYTF. CDR3 bases: TGCGCCAGCAGGGAGGGGGGACAGGGCGAGTATGGCTACACCTTC. The gene calls are TRBV5-1 and TRBJ1-2; 9 nucleotides match TRBD1. Germline CDR1 and CDR2: SGHRS and YFSETQ. The CDR3 spans 15 residues. The V segment lost 5 bases and the J segment 5 bases; nucleotides outside the gene matches: 10.

This chain connects TRBV7-9 to TRBJ2-1, with 7 positions matching TRBD1. The germline V gene has CDR1 SEHNR and CDR2 FQNEAQ (reference sequence). With 5 bases clipped from V and 1 base from J, the junction kept 8 bases outside the gene matches. The CDR3 totals 16 residues. The CDR3, as DNA: TGTGCCAGCAGCGGTCAGGGGGTAGGGTCCTACAATGAGCAGTTCTTC. This codes for CASSGQGVGSYNEQFF.

This rearrangement joins TRBV19 to TRBJ2-1; D perhaps matches TRBD1 (5 bases). Germline values: CDR1 LNHDA, CDR2 SQIVND (reference sequence). V was pared by 5 bases and J by 6 bases, with 14 bases between. The CDR3 runs 14 residues. CDR3 loop: CASSFTQGLNEQFF. The CDR3 DNA reads as TGTGCCAGTAGTTTCACTCAGGGCCTCAATGAGCAGTTCTTC.

The V gene is TRBV7-5, the J gene TRBJ2-2; TRBD1 is the table's D call, not checked against the DNA. TRBV7-5 is flagged as a pseudogene. The CDR3 spans 19 residues. In DNA form, the CDR3 reads TGTGCCAGAAGCTTAGAAGGAGAAAACGGGACAGGTAACACCGGGGAGCTGTTTTTT. It specifies CARSLEGENGTGNTGELFF.

The rearrangement joins TRBV5-5 to TRBJ2-2; possible D gene TRBD1, 6 bases. Germline V gives CDR1 SGHKS, CDR2 YYEKEE (reference sequence). There are 17 residues in the CDR3. V was cut by 0 bases and J by 4 bases, with 16 bases left in between. This chain's CDR3 is CASSLEGQGSVTGELFF. For the CDR3, the DNA is TGTGCCAGCAGCTTGGAGGGGCAGGGGTCGGTCACCGGGGAGCTGTTTTTT.

V and J are TRBV7-8 and TRBJ2-1, with TRBD2 as a possible D gene (5 bases). Trimming left V 3 bases short and J 0 bases short, with 21 bases between. The CDR3 extends over 19 amino acids. Germline V gene data show CDR1 as SGHVS and CDR2 as FQNEAQ. The CDR3 spells CASSFPRSLRRSSYNEQFF. The CDR3 DNA follows: TGTGCCAGCAGCTTCCCCCGCAGCTTGCGGAGGAGCTCCTACAATGAGCAGTTCTTC.

The chain links TRBV19 to TRBJ2-5; 7 nucleotides agree with TRBD1. This CDR3 spans 15 amino acids. Germline CDR1 LNHDA, CDR2 SQIVND (reference sequence). V gave up 3 bases and J gave up 2 bases; unmatched junction bases: 6. The CDR3 coding sequence is TGTGCCAGTAGTATCCCACGACAGGGTCAAGAGACCCAGTACTTC. It is translated as CASSIPRQGQETQYF.

The chain is built from TRBV5-1 and TRBJ1-2; 8 bases map to TRBD1. V gave up 4 bases and J gave up 7 bases; unmatched junction bases: 6. Germline lookup yields CDR1 SGHRS and CDR2 YFSETQ. CDR3 length: 13 residues. As DNA, the CDR3 is TGCGCCAGCAGCCTGACAGGGGATGGTGGCTACACCTTC. It codes for CASSLTGDGGYTF.